This T cell receptor beta chain was profiled in a study of metastatic and nonmetastatic thyroid tumors. Study summary: For malignant and benign thyroid patients, tumor or nodule tissue and blood were the sources whose repertoires were compared.

With 5 bases removed from V and 6 bases from J, the gap between germline ends came to 7 bases. Germline CDR1 is MNHNS and CDR2 is SASEGT. This CDR3 contains 11 residues. Concerning this clone itself: Its antigen remains unidentified.

Study findings and constraints: Versus benign nodules, malignant thyroid tumors reportedly had significantly higher TCR beta diversity, in blood and tumor.

Original processing methods: What underpinned the distant-metastasis classifier for papillary thyroid cancer was the set of CDR3 differences across clinicopathological groups. TCRdb reanalyzed the PCR reads via MiXCR. TCRdb assigned the V and J calls; the authors' analysis was not used. Here the sample spans roughly 14,000 clones, 3.5% to 4.5% being singletons. Prior to thyroid surgery, none of the patients had received any treatment. The rearrangement joins TRBV6-1 to TRBJ1-2; unclear D gene. The source of this sequence is a female donor with papillary thyroid cancer or a benign thyroid nodule (not recorded which). Some clones in this sample may be carry-over from other donors' samples. Sequenced material: tumor tissue. The CDR3 coding sequence is TGTGCCAGCAGTCCGTCGGATGGCTACACCTTC. Translated: CASSPSDGYTF.